Given below is one T cell receptor beta chain in context. This sample was included in a study of shared clonotypes between healthy human individuals. Tens of millions of PBMCs supplied genomic DNA for unsorted samples. Clones were read by immunoSEQ multiplex PCR, and TCRdb kept only the in-frame ones, dropping some. The table includes some 530,000 clones, roughly 80% detected once. This TCR was recovered from a woman between 35 and 50 years old in good health. Some clones in this sample may be carry-over from other donors' samples. The sequenced material came from PBMCs.

CDR3 sequence (DNA): TGTGCCAGCAGTCAGAAAGCTAGCGGGACAAGCAATGAGCAGTTCTTC. Amino acid sequence: CASSQKASGTSNEQFF. The V call is TRBV7-2, the J call TRBJ2-1; 9 positions match TRBD2. V trimming: 6 bases; J trimming: 6 bases; junction bases outside the gene matches: 12. Germline-derived CDR1 and CDR2 are SGHTA and FQGNSA. The CDR3 has 16 residues.